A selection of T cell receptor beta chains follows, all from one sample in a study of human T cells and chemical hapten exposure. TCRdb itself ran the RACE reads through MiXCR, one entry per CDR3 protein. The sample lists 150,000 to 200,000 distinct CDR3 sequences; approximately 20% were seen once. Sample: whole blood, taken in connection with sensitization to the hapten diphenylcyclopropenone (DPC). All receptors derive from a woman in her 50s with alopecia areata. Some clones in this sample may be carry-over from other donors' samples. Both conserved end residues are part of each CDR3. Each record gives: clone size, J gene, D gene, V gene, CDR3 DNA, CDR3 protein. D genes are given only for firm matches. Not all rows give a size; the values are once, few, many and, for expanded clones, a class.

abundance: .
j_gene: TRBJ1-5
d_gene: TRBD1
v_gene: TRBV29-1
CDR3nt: TGCAGCGTTGCCGGACAGGGGATAGATCAGCCCCAGCATTTT
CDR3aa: CSVAGQGIDQPQHF

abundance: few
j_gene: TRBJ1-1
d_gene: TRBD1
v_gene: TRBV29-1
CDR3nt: TGCAGCGTCCAGACAGGGGGCGACACTGAAGCTTTCTTT
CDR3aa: CSVQTGGDTEAFF

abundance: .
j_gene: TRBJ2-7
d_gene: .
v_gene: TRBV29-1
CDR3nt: TGCAGCGTTGAAGATCAAGGGGGTGCTGGGGTGCTGTACTTC
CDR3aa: CSVEDQGGAGVLYF

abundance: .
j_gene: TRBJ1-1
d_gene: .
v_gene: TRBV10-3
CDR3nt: TGTGCCATCAGTGTCGAATTGCAGGATGAAGCTTTCTTT
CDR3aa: CAISVELQDEAFF

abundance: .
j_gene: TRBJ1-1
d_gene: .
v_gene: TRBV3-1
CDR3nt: TGTGCCAGCAGCCAAGATCTGTATACTGAAGCTTTCTTT
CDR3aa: CASSQDLYTEAFF

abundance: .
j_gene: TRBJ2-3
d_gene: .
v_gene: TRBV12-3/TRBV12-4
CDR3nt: TGTGCCAGCAGTTATAGCGGACTGAGCACAGATACGCAGTATTTT
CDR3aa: CASSYSGLSTDTQYF

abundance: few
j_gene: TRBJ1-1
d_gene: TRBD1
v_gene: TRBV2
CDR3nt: TGTGCCAGCCCGACAGGGTGGGAAGCTTTCTTT
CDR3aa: CASPTGWEAFF

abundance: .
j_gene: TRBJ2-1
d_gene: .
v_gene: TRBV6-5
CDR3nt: TGTGCCAGCAGGAAGGGAGCGAACAATGAGCAGTTCTTC
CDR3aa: CASRKGANNEQFF

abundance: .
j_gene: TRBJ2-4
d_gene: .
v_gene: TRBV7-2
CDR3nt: TGTGCCAGCAGCCCCATACCGGGTACGGTGGGCATTCAGTACTTC
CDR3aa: CASSPIPGTVGIQYF

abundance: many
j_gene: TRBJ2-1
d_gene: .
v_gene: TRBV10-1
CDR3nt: TGCGCCAGCAGTGAGTCGCTAGCCTCCTACAATGAGCAGTTCTTC
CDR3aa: CASSESLASYNEQFF

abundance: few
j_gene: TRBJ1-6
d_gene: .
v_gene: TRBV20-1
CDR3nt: TGCAGTGCTAGCAAATGGACGGAGAATTCACCCCTCCACTTT
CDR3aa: CSASKWTENSPLHF

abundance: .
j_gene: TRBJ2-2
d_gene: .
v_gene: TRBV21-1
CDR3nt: TGTGCCAGCTCCGGGACAGGGGGCACGAACACCGGGGAGCTGTTTTTT
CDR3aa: CASSGTGGTNTGELFF

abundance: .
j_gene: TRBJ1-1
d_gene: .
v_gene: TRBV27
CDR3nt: TGTGCCAGCAGTTTGTCAGGGTCCGCAAACACTGAAGCTTTCTTT
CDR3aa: CASSLSGSANTEAFF

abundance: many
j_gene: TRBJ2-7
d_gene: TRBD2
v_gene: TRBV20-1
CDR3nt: TGCAGTGCTAGAGGGGGGACTAGCGGAACCTACGAGCAGTACTTC
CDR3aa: CSARGGTSGTYEQYF

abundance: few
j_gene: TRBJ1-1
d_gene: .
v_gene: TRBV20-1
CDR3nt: TGCAGTGCTAGAGATGTACAGGCGGGTAGGACTGAAGCTTTCTTT
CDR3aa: CSARDVQAGRTEAFF

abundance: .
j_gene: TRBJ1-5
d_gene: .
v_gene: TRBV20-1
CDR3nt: TGCAGTGCTTCGCGCGGGCGGGGTGGCAGTCAGCCCCAGCATTTT
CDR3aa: CSASRGRGGSQPQHF

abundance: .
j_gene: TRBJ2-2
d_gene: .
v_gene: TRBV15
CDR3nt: TGTGCCACCAGCAGAGATAGAGCGGGCACCGGGGAGCTGTTTTTT
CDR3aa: CATSRDRAGTGELFF

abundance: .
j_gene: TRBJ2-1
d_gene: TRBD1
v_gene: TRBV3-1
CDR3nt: TGTGCCAGCAGCCAACAAGGGACAAGGAGACCGGGACAGGTACCTTTCTTC
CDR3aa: CASSQQGTRRPGQVPFF

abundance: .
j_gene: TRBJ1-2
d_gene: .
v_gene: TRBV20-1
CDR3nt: TGCAGTGCTGGGGATTTACAGGGATACTATGGCTACACCTTC
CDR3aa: CSAGDLQGYYGYTF